Listed below are T cell receptor beta chains from one sample, sequenced in a study of T cells after yellow fever vaccination. From the 5' RACE reads, TCRdb called clonotypes with MiXCR, one entry per CDR3 protein. This sample yields roughly 330,000 distinct CDR3 sequences, of which approximately 3.9% are seen a single time; 24% belongs to the top ten. The sample consisted of PBMCs, taken 5 days after the yellow fever booster vaccination. These receptors were collected from a man younger than 30 who received the YFV17D yellow fever vaccine. CDR3s include the opening cysteine and the closing phenylalanine or tryptophan. A D gene is named only where the DNA matches it firmly. A clone size is listed for some rows: how often the clone was seen (once, few, many), or a class if it is expanded.

clone_size,d_call,j_call,v_call,cdr3_aa,cdr3_nt
NA,NA,TRBJ1-5,TRBV19,CASSLRGEGQPQHF,TGTGCCAGTAGTCTCAGGGGAGAAGGTCAGCCCCAGCATTTT
NA,NA,TRBJ1-3,TRBV3-1,CASSQTSGNTIYF,TGTGCCAGCAGCCAAACCTCTGGAAACACCATATATTTT
NA,NA,TRBJ1-5,TRBV6-6,CASSYSTVYSNQPQHF,TGTGCCAGCAGTTACTCGACAGTTTATAGCAATCAGCCCCAGCATTTT
many,NA,TRBJ2-1,TRBV27,CASSLLLPGVEQFF,TGTGCCAGCAGTTTATTACTCCCGGGGGTCGAGCAGTTCTTC
NA,NA,TRBJ1-2,TRBV7-8,CASSLRASYGYTF,TGTGCCAGCAGCCTAAGGGCCTCCTATGGCTACACCTTC
many,NA,TRBJ1-5,TRBV7-8,CASSAVRGYSNQPQHF,TGTGCCAGCAGCGCCGTCCGGGGTTATAGCAATCAGCCCCAGCATTTT
few,NA,TRBJ1-2,TRBV5-1,CASSIPGGLYGYTF,TGCGCCAGCAGCATACCCGGGGGACTCTATGGCTACACCTTC
few,TRBD1,TRBJ2-1,TRBV5-1,CASSSREGGTFYNEQFF,TGCGCCAGCAGCTCCCGGGAAGGGGGCACCTTCTACAATGAGCAGTTCTTC
few,NA,TRBJ1-1,TRBV20-1,CSAQRGGREAFF,TGCAGTGCTCAAAGGGGGGGGCGCGAAGCTTTCTTT
NA,NA,TRBJ1-1,TRBV3-1,CASSPSILMNTEAFF,TGTGCCAGCAGCCCGAGCATACTTATGAACACTGAAGCTTTCTTT
few,TRBD1,TRBJ2-3,TRBV29-1,CSVRTGDTDTQYF,TGCAGCGTAAGGACAGGGGACACAGATACGCAGTATTTT
NA,NA,TRBJ1-1,TRBV20-1,CSARGRRNTEAFF,TGCAGTGCTAGGGGTCGGCGGAACACTGAAGCTTTCTTT
few,NA,TRBJ2-5,TRBV7-6,CASSTSRGLKTQYF,TGTGCCAGCAGCACGAGCCGGGGCCTGAAGACCCAGTACTTC
many,NA,TRBJ1-1,TRBV7-9,CASSLGAARNTEAFF,TGTGCCAGCAGCTTAGGGGCCGCCCGGAACACTGAAGCTTTCTTT
NA,NA,TRBJ1-6,TRBV5-5,CASSAHWGGSPLHF,TGTGCCAGCAGCGCACACTGGGGAGGGTCACCCCTCCACTTT
many,TRBD2,TRBJ2-3,TRBV3-1,CASSQGETSGLSTDTQYF,TGTGCCAGCAGCCAAGGGGAGACTAGCGGATTGAGCACAGATACGCAGTATTTT
NA,NA,TRBJ2-3,TRBV20-1,CSAFQLGGYTDTQYF,TGCAGTGCCTTCCAACTCGGAGGCTATACAGATACGCAGTATTTT
NA,TRBD1,TRBJ1-2,TRBV4-1,CASRHVWGRQGLRGYTF,TGCGCCAGCAGGCATGTTTGGGGCCGACAGGGCTTGCGAGGCTACACCTTC
NA,NA,TRBJ2-3,TRBV4-3,CASSQDLAATDTQYF,TGCGCCAGCAGCCAAGATTTGGCAGCCACAGATACGCAGTATTTT
few,NA,TRBJ2-1,TRBV20-1,CSARMAGRLNEQFF,TGCAGTGCTAGAATGGCAGGGAGATTGAATGAGCAGTTCTTC
many,TRBD1,TRBJ1-2,TRBV6-2/TRBV6-3,CASSTPGQGADGYGYTF,TGTGCCAGCAGTACACCAGGACAGGGCGCCGATGGCTATGGCTACACCTTC
NA,TRBD2,TRBJ2-3,TRBV5-1,CASSWGLAGGTDTQYF,TGCGCCAGCAGCTGGGGACTAGCGGGGGGCACAGATACGCAGTATTTT
NA,NA,TRBJ2-5,TRBV6-5,CASSYTGHEETQYF,TGTGCCAGCAGTTATACGGGACATGAGGAGACCCAGTACTTC
NA,NA,TRBJ1-5,TRBV27,CASSSGYSNQPQHF,TGTGCCAGCAGTTCCGGATATAGCAATCAGCCCCAGCATTTT
NA,TRBD2,TRBJ2-7,TRBV5-4,CASSTGLAGTYEQYF,TGTGCCAGCAGCACCGGACTAGCGGGGACCTACGAGCAGTACTTC
NA,NA,TRBJ1-4,TRBV28,CASSLGGARNEKLFF,TGTGCCAGCAGTTTAGGAGGGGCCCGGAATGAAAAACTGTTTTTT
many,NA,TRBJ2-3,TRBV25-1,CASGLGGHTQYF,TGTGCCAGCGGATTAGGGGGACATACGCAGTATTTT
many,TRBD1,TRBJ2-7,TRBV6-1,CASSKGQDYEQYF,TGTGCCAGCAGCAAAGGACAGGACTACGAGCAGTACTTC
NA,NA,TRBJ1-5,TRBV28,CASSLAGPGGQPQHF,TGTGCCAGCAGTTTAGCGGGACCGGGAGGTCAGCCCCAGCATTTT
many,TRBD1,TRBJ1-5,TRBV12-3/TRBV12-4,CASSDRGSNQPQHF,TGTGCCAGCAGCGACAGGGGAAGCAATCAGCCCCAGCATTTT
few,NA,TRBJ2-1,TRBV11-3,CASSPHGTSYNEQFF,TGTGCCAGCAGCCCCCACGGGACCTCCTACAATGAGCAGTTCTTC
NA,NA,TRBJ1-5,TRBV27,CASSPSSRSNQPQHF,TGTGCCAGCAGTCCCTCCTCGCGGAGCAATCAGCCCCAGCATTTT
many,NA,TRBJ2-5,TRBV5-1,CASRSGTEQETQYF,TGCGCCAGCAGATCCGGGACGGAACAAGAGACCCAGTACTTC
NA,TRBD2,TRBJ2-1,TRBV7-2,CASSLSGVANEQFF,TGTGCCAGCAGCTTGAGCGGGGTGGCCAATGAGCAGTTCTTC
NA,NA,TRBJ1-6,TRBV19,CASSLRTDSRPHSPLHF,TGTGCCAGTAGCCTCCGGACGGACTCCCGCCCCCATTCACCCCTCCACTTT
many,NA,TRBJ2-6,TRBV5-4,CASSSAEYVLNSGANVLTF,TGTGCCAGCAGCTCGGCAGAGTACGTCCTTAACTCTGGGGCCAACGTCCTGACTTTC
NA,TRBD1,TRBJ1-3,TRBV5-1,CASSMGTGTGNTIYF,TGCGCCAGCAGCATGGGGACAGGGACTGGAAACACCATATATTTT
NA,NA,TRBJ2-3,TRBV7-7,CASSLGLDSGTDTQYF,TGTGCCAGCAGCTTAGGGTTGGACAGTGGAACAGATACGCAGTATTTT
few,NA,TRBJ1-1,TRBV5-4,CASSSDFSNTEAFF,TGTGCCAGCAGCTCGGACTTTTCGAACACTGAAGCTTTCTTT
many,TRBD2,TRBJ2-1,TRBV4-3,CASSQEGTRLNNEQFF,TGCGCCAGCAGCCAAGAAGGGACTAGGTTGAACAATGAGCAGTTCTTC
NA,NA,TRBJ1-5,TRBV29-1,CSVGGDNQPQHF,TGCAGCGTGGGGGGGGACAATCAGCCCCAGCATTTT
many,TRBD2,TRBJ2-4,TRBV20-1,CSSERGSQYF,TGCAGTAGCGAGCGGGGAAGTCAGTACTTC
NA,NA,TRBJ1-4,TRBV20-1,CSPRGNLNEKLFF,TGCAGTCCTAGGGGGAACCTCAATGAAAAACTGTTTTTT
few,NA,TRBJ1-1,TRBV18,CASSPGAGLNTEAFF,TGTGCCAGCTCACCGGGGGCGGGTCTAAACACTGAAGCTTTCTTT
few,NA,TRBJ1-2,TRBV18,CASSPRAEFNYGYTF,TGTGCCAGCTCACCACGGGCAGAATTTAACTATGGCTACACCTTC
NA,TRBD1,TRBJ1-2,TRBV4-3,CASSQVQGANDGYTF,TGCGCCAGCAGCCAAGTGCAGGGGGCAAATGATGGCTACACCTTC
many,TRBD2,TRBJ2-1,TRBV24-1,CATSDSRLAGYNEQFF,TGTGCCACCAGTGATTCCAGACTAGCGGGGTACAATGAGCAGTTCTTC
many,TRBD2,TRBJ2-1,TRBV20-1,CSARDMAGVYNEQFF,TGCAGTGCTAGAGATATGGCGGGAGTATACAATGAGCAGTTCTTC
few,TRBD1,TRBJ1-6,TRBV4-1,CASSLQGQGGDSPLHF,TGCGCCAGCAGCCTCCAAGGACAGGGTGGTGATTCACCCCTCCACTTT
few,NA,TRBJ1-5,TRBV28,CASRWVSNQPQHF,TGTGCCAGCAGGTGGGTCAGCAATCAGCCCCAGCATTTT
many,NA,TRBJ2-2,TRBV29-1,CSAFHGELFF,TGCAGCGCCTTTCACGGGGAGCTGTTTTTT
many,NA,TRBJ2-2,TRBV5-1,CASSLEPTSSYTGELFF,TGCGCCAGCAGCTTAGAACCTACGTCATCTTACACCGGGGAGCTGTTTTTT
few,TRBD2,TRBJ2-5,TRBV11-1,CASSRPGGETQYF,TGTGCCAGCAGCCGACCCGGGGGGGAGACCCAGTACTTC